The 28 T cell receptor beta chains below all came from one sample that was sequenced in a study of blood T cell repertoires in COVID-19. Clones were read by immunoSEQ multiplex PCR, and TCRdb kept only the in-frame ones, dropping some. The table records over 60,000 clones, more than 75% of them present only once. Sequenced: peripheral blood. Every receptor here comes from a man between 65 and 85 years old with active or convalescent COVID-19.

The gene calls are TRBV28 and TRBJ1-2; 7 nucleotides agree with TRBD1. J gave up 4 bases and V 7 bases, and 15 bases lay outside the gene matches. This CDR3 spans 16 amino acids. CDR1 MDHEN and CDR2 SYDVKM come from the germline V gene. The chain's CDR3 is CASNQRWGQRSYGYTF. The CDR3 DNA reads TGTGCCAGCAACCAAAGGTGGGGACAGAGGTCCTATGGCTACACCTTC.

The rearrangement uses TRBV19 and TRBJ1-2, with D tentatively TRBD1 (6 bases). Germline loops: CDR1 LNHDA, CDR2 SQIVND (reference sequence). Trimming cost V 5 bases and J 4 bases, with 14 bases left between them. CDR3 size: 14 residues. CDR3 residues: CASSSRTALYGYTF. Written as DNA, the CDR3 is TGTGCCAGTAGTTCCCGGACAGCCCTCTATGGCTACACCTTC.

The rearrangement joins TRBV15 to TRBJ2-3; D not resolved. Germline V gives CDR1 LNHNV, CDR2 YYDKDF (reference sequence). Deletions cut 1 base from V and 5 bases from J, with 13 bases between. The CDR3 is 15 residues long. The CDR3 DNA sequence: TGTGCCACCAGCAGAGGAGATGTATTCGGAGATACGCAGTATTTT. Protein sequence: CATSRGDVFGDTQYF.

This sequence joins TRBV2 and TRBJ2-2; 11 nucleotides line up with TRBD2. This CDR3 spans 15 amino acids. The germline CDR1 and CDR2 sequences are SNHLY and FYNNEI. The junction had 5 bases not matched to a gene; V was cut back by 6 bases and J by 5 bases. CDR3 region: CASRGVAGGTGELFF. The CDR3 nucleotides are TGTGCCAGCAGGGGGGTAGCGGGAGGGACCGGGGAGCTGTTTTTT.

As for this clone: The identical CDR3 is also encoded by other nucleotide sequences in the sample. The chain has TRBV5-1 and TRBJ1-1, with 8 positions matching TRBD1. There are 14 residues in the CDR3. Germline assignment: CDR1 SGHRS and CDR2 YFSETQ. V lost 0 bases and J lost 4; bases outside the gene matches: 2. The DNA of the CDR3 is TGCGCCAGCAGCTTGGCAGGGGGCGGCACTGAAGCTTTCTTT. Protein: CASSLAGGGTEAFF.

This chain uses TRBV6-5 with TRBJ1-4; 9 bases agree with TRBD1. The CDR3 has 14 residues. The V gene's germline CDR1 is MNHEY and CDR2 SVGAGI. V was clipped by 8 bases and J by 8 bases; unmatched bases: 9. The DNA for the CDR3 is TGTGCCAGCGGGGGGGGACAGGGCTGGGAAAAACTGTTTTTT. Protein sequence: CASGGGQGWEKLFF.

The chain employs TRBV28 and TRBJ1-1, with D unresolved. The CDR3 totals 11 residues. The V end lost 5 bases, the J end lost 3 bases, and 4 bases lay between the germline ends. CDR1 is MDHEN, CDR2 SYDVKM, per germline. CDR3 coding DNA: TGTGCCAGCAGTAGCTACACTGAAGCTTTCTTT. Its translation: CASSSYTEAFF.

The V and J genes are TRBV6-4 and TRBJ1-1, with 8 bases that match TRBD1. V shed 5 bases and J 7 bases; nucleotides not matched to a gene: 12. The CDR3 is 15 residues long. Per the germline V gene, CDR1 is MRHNA and CDR2 is SNTAGT. The CDR3 DNA is TGTGCCAGCAGTCTCACGGGGACAGGATACAATGAAGCTTTCTTT. Translated: CASSLTGTGYNEAFF.

J is TRBJ2-6 and V is TRBV7-9; the match to TRBD1 covers 11 bases. CDR1 and CDR2 from the germline V gene are SEHNR and FQNEAQ (reference sequence). V trimming: 5 bases; J trimming: 1 base; junction bases outside the gene matches: 10. The CDR3 has 19 residues. The CDR3 DNA reads as TGTGCCAGCAGCAACTTCCCCGGGACAGGGGGTTCTGGGGCCAACGTCCTGACTTTC. Translated: CASSNFPGTGGSGANVLTF.

The chain has TRBV25-1 and TRBJ2-1; 8 bases are shared with TRBD2. Germline CDR1 reads MGHDK; CDR2 reads SYGVNS. After removal of 6 bases from V and 8 bases from J, the junction contained 15 bases not matched to a gene. The CDR3 is 16 amino acids. The CDR3 region is CASSSPSSGFTDEQFF. CDR3 nucleotides: TGTGCCAGCAGCTCCCCTTCTAGCGGGTTTACGGATGAGCAGTTCTTC.

J is TRBJ2-7 and V is TRBV7-9; D ambiguous. The CDR3 spans 12 residues. V gave up 5 bases and J gave up 5 bases, with 10 bases separating them. The germline gives CDR1 SEHNR, CDR2 FQNEAQ (reference sequence). This CDR3 reads CASSQFTDEQYF. CDR3 nucleotide sequence: TGTGCCAGCAGCCAATTTACAGACGAGCAGTACTTC. Combining the CDR3 with reference TRBV7-9 and TRBJ2-7 gives the whole variable domain DTGVSQNPRHKITKRGQNVTFRCDPISEHNRLYWYRQTLGQGPEFLTYFQNEAQLEKSRLLSDRFSAERPKGSFSTLEIQRTEQGDSAMYLCASSQFTDEQYFGPGTRLTVT.

The gene calls are TRBV18 and TRBJ1-2; D is unresolved. V was cut by 2 bases and J by 8 bases, with 18 bases left in between. This CDR3 has 15 amino acids. CDR1 and CDR2 from the germline V gene are KGHSH and LQKENI. The CDR3 coding sequence is TGTGCCAGCTCACCAAGTCCCTCACCAACCAGGGGCTACACCTTC. Its translation is CASSPSPSPTRGYTF.

The sample holds a few counts of this clone. The chain has TRBV19 and TRBJ1-2; 9 bases line up with TRBD1. CDR1 LNHDA and CDR2 SQIVND come from the germline V gene (reference sequence). Germline trimming cut 6 bases from V and 6 bases from J; bases unmatched to any gene: 8. The CDR3 extends over 14 amino acids. In DNA form, the CDR3 reads TGTGCCAGTAGGTCCACAGGGGGCAGGGATGGCTACACCTTC. The encoded protein is CASRSTGGRDGYTF.

CDR3 protein: CASSSPVDGGTLHF. As DNA, the CDR3 is TGTGCCAGCAGTTCCCCTGTGGATGGGGGCACCCTCCACTTT. V and J are TRBV28 and TRBJ1-6, with TRBD1 as a possible D gene (6 bases). Trimming removed 4 bases from V and 14 bases from J, with 18 bases in between. Germline V gene data show CDR1 as MDHEN and CDR2 as SYDVKM. The CDR3 length is 14 residues. Using reference TRBV28 and TRBJ1-6 for the parts outside the CDR3, the full variable domain is DVKVTQSSRYLVKRTGEKVFLECVQDMDHENMFWYRQDPGLGLRLIYFSYDVKMKEKGDIPEGYSVSREKKERFSLILESASTNQTSMYLCASSSPVDGGTLHFGNGTRLTVT.

The chain has TRBV2 and TRBJ1-5; TRBD1 agrees at 7 bases. J was trimmed by 2 bases and V by 5 bases; bases with no gene match: 6. Germline V gene sequence: CDR1 SNHLY, CDR2 FYNNEI. CDR3 length: 15 amino acids. Here the CDR3 reads CASSLDRSGNQPQHF. DNA for the CDR3: TGTGCCAGCAGTTTGGACAGGTCGGGCAATCAGCCCCAGCATTTT.

The chain links TRBV5-1 to TRBJ1-1; 7 bases match TRBD1. Germline V gene data show CDR1 as SGHRS and CDR2 as YFSETQ. The CDR3 has 15 amino acids. The junction had 14 bases not matched to a gene; V was cut back by 3 bases and J by 9 bases. The CDR3 loop reads CASSSGGGAVEKAFF. In nucleotides, the CDR3 is TGCGCCAGCAGCTCTGGAGGGGGCGCGGTGGAGAAAGCTTTCTTT.

This chain links TRBV29-1 with TRBJ2-7; D is possibly TRBD1 (5 bases). With 4 bases removed from V and 5 bases from J, the gap between germline ends came to 12 bases. There are 12 residues in the CDR3. Germline V CDR1 and CDR2: SQVTM, ANQGSEA. This CDR3 reads CSVVLAGNEQYF. CDR3 nucleotides: TGCAGCGTTGTATTGGCAGGGAACGAGCAGTACTTC.

The J gene is TRBJ1-5, the V gene TRBV3-1 (or the pseudogene TRBV3-2), with no clear D. Germline values: CDR1 LGHDT, CDR2 YNNKEL (reference sequence). V gave up 1 base and J gave up 4 bases, with 8 bases separating them. This CDR3 has 14 residues. DNA of the CDR3: TGTGCCAGCAGCCAAGTGGCAGAAAATCAGCCCCAGCATTTT. Protein: CASSQVAENQPQHF.

The gene calls are TRBV6-1 and TRBJ2-7; TRBD1 is a possible D gene (5 bases). The CDR3 length is 15 residues. In germline, CDR1 is MNHNS, CDR2 SASEGT. V dropped 3 bases and J dropped 3 bases, with 15 bases sitting between them. The CDR3 DNA reads TGTGCCAGCAGTGAGGGGCCCTTACCTATCTACGAGCAGTACTTC. It specifies CASSEGPLPIYEQYF.

This clone was seen a single time. The gene calls are TRBV4-3 and TRBJ2-6; D gene uncertain. V lost 1 base and J lost 1, with 5 bases in between. The CDR3 loop spans 15 amino acids. Germline V gene sequence: CDR1 LGHNA, CDR2 YSLEER. CDR3 residues: CASSQGASGANVLTF. In DNA form, the CDR3 reads TGCGCCAGCAGCCAAGGGGCATCTGGGGCCAACGTCCTGACTTTC.

This clone was seen a few times. The CDR3 spells CASSLLAGGQSEQFF. The CDR3 nucleotides are TGTGCCAGCAGTCTACTAGCGGGAGGGCAGAGTGAGCAGTTCTTC. V is TRBV2 and J is TRBJ2-1; 13 bases are a match to TRBD2. V was pared by 5 bases and J by 9 bases, with 7 bases of the junction left unmatched. Per the germline V gene, CDR1 is SNHLY and CDR2 is FYNNEI. The CDR3 totals 15 residues.

DNA of the CDR3: TGTGCCAGCAGTAAATCCGGGACAGGGGCTACCCCGAACACCATATATTTT. Protein product: CASSKSGTGATPNTIYF. The gene calls are TRBV28 and TRBJ1-3; 10 bases fit TRBD1. The junction had 14 bases not matched to a gene; V was cut back by 5 bases and J by 7 bases. Germline values: CDR1 MDHEN, CDR2 SYDVKM. The CDR3 extends over 17 amino acids. The full variable domain, completed using reference TRBV28 and TRBJ1-3, is DVKVTQSSRYLVKRTGEKVFLECVQDMDHENMFWYRQDPGLGLRLIYFSYDVKMKEKGDIPEGYSVSREKKERFSLILESASTNQTSMYLCASSKSGTGATPNTIYFGEGSWLTVV.

The rearrangement uses TRBV19 and TRBJ2-7; 12 bases line up with TRBD1. Trimming cost V 5 bases and J 5 bases; bases outside gene matches: 4. This CDR3 has 14 amino acids. CDR1 is LNHDA and CDR2 is SQIVND in the germline V gene (reference sequence). CDR3 sequence reads: CASSPGQGADEQYF. CDR3 DNA sequence: TGTGCCAGTAGTCCGGGACAGGGGGCCGACGAGCAGTACTTC. Filled out from reference TRBV19 and TRBJ2-7, the complete variable domain reads DGGITQSPKYLFRKEGQNVTLSCEQNLNHDAMYWYRQDPGQGLRLIYYSQIVNDFQKGDIAEGYSVSREKKESFPLTVTSAQKNPTAFYLCASSPGQGADEQYFGPGTRLTVT.

The V gene is TRBV2, the J gene TRBJ2-3, with TRBD1 matching 9 bases. Germline V gene data show CDR1 as SNHLY and CDR2 as FYNNEI. The CDR3 is 16 amino acids. The V segment lost 4 bases and the J segment 2 bases; nucleotides outside the gene matches: 7. The CDR3 coding sequence is TGTGCCAGCAGTGTCGGGACAGGGCCTTACACAGATACGCAGTATTTT. This codes for CASSVGTGPYTDTQYF.

V usage is TRBV30 and J usage is TRBJ1-1, with TRBD1 as a possible D gene (5 bases). Trimming shortened V by 0 bases and J by 3 bases, and 8 bases separated the two germline ends. The germline V gene encodes CDR1 GTSNPN and CDR2 SVGIG (reference sequence). This CDR3 spans 13 amino acids. The CDR3: CAWSVRGDTEAFF. The DNA for the CDR3 is TGTGCCTGGAGTGTACGGGGGGACACTGAAGCTTTCTTT.

This chain joins TRBV4-2 and TRBJ1-4; the match to TRBD1 covers 9 bases. V lost 1 base and J lost 7; bases outside the gene matches: 1. This CDR3 has 14 amino acids. The germline V gene has CDR1 LGHNA and CDR2 YNFKEQ. CDR3 nucleotides: TGTGCCAGCAGCCAAGGACAGGGGGGTGAAAAACTGTTTTTT. It is translated as CASSQGQGGEKLFF.

The rearrangement links TRBV7-9 to TRBJ2-5; 7 nucleotides match TRBD2. This CDR3 has 15 residues. Germline V CDR1 and CDR2: SEHNR, FQNEAQ (reference sequence). J was trimmed by 4 bases and V by 1 base; bases with no gene match: 6. The CDR3 nucleotides are TGTGCCAGCAGCTTAGTCGCGGGACTAAGAGAGACCCAGTACTTC. Translating gives CASSLVAGLRETQYF.

This clone was counted once. This chain joins TRBV18 and TRBJ1-1; TRBD1 aligns across 7 bases. Germline V lookup: CDR1 KGHSH, CDR2 LQKENI. Trimming cost V 0 bases and J 6 bases; bases outside gene matches: 4. The CDR3 runs 14 residues. The CDR3 DNA sequence: TGTGCCAGCTCACCACCAAGGGGGCGGGCTGAAGCTTTCTTT. Protein product: CASSPPRGRAEAFF.